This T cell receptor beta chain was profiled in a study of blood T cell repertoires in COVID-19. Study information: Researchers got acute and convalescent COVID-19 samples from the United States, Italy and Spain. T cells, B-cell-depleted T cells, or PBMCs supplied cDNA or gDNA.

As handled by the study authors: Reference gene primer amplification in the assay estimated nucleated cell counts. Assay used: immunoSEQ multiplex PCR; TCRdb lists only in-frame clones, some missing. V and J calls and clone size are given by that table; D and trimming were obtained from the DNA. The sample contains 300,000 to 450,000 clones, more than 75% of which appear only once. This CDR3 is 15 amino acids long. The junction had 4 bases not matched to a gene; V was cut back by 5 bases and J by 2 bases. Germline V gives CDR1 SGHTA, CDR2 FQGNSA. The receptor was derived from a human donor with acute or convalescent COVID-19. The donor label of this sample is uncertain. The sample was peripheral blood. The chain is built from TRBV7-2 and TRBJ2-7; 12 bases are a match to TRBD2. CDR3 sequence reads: CASSPWTSGAYEQYF. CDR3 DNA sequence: TGTGCCAGCAGCCCTTGGACTAGCGGGGCCTACGAGCAGTACTTC.